This T cell receptor (beta chain) is drawn from a study of CD8 T cells in Susac syndrome. Random hexamers served to reverse transcribe roughly 0.5 to 1 ug RNA. A multiplex approach, immunoSEQ multiplex PCR, amplified TCR beta CDR3 across 54 Vbeta and 13 Jbeta. Each CDR3 protein is one row after TCRdb ran MiXCR on the immunoSEQ multiplex PCR reads. Here the sample spans around 190,000 distinct CDR3 sequences, 85% to 95% being singletons. From blood CD8+ and CD4+ T cells, TCR beta sequences were generated. CD8+ and CD4+ T cells were negatively isolated; TEMRA cells were FACS-enriched. The CDR3 has 13 amino acids. Germline CDR1 reads KGHSH; CDR2 reads LQKENI. Germline trimming cut 3 bases from V and 5 bases from J; bases unmatched to any gene: 3.

The sequence was collected from a human donor in good health. This chain uses TRBV18 with TRBJ2-7, with TRBD2 identical over 8 bases. Sequencing input: CD4+ T cells from PBMCs. This chain's CDR3 is CASSPSGRNEQYV. CDR3 nucleotides: TGTGCCAGCTCACCGAGCGGGAGAAACGAGCAGTACGTC.